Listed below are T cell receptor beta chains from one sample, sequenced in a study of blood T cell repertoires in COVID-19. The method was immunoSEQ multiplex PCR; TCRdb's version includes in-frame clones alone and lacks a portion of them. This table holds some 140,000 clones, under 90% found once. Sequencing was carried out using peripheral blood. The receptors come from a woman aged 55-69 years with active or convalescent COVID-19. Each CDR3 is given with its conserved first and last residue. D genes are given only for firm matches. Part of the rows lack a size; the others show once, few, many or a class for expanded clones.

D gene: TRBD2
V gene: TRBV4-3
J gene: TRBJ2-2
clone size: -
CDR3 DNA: TGCGCCAGCAGCCAAGAAACAGCGGGAAACACCGGGGAGCTGTTTTTT
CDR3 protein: CASSQETAGNTGELFF

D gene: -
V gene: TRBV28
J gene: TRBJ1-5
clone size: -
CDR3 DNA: TGTGCCAGCAGCGCTCCGGGGGGAAACGGCAATCAGCCCCAGCATTTT
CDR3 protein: CASSAPGGNGNQPQHF

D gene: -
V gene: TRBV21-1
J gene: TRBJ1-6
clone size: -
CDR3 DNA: TGTGCCAGCAGCTCAAGACTGAGACCCCTCCACTTT
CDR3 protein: CASSSRLRPLHF

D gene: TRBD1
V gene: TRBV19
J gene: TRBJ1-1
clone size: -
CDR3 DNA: TGTGCCAGTAGTATGCGACAGGGGGGTAGGACTGAAGCTTTCTTT
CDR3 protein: CASSMRQGGRTEAFF

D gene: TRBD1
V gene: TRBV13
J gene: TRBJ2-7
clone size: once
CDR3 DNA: TGTGCCAGCAGCGCCCTCTCGACAGGGGTGGGCTACGAGCAGTACTTC
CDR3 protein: CASSALSTGVGYEQYF

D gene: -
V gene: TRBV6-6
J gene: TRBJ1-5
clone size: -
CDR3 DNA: TGTGCCAGCAGTTACTCGGGGAGACACAATCAGCCCCAGCATTTT
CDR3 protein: CASSYSGRHNQPQHF

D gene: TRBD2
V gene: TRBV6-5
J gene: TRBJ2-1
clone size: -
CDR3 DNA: TGTGCCAGCAGGGAGCGGGGGGCCTACAATGAGCAGTTCTTC
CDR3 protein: CASRERGAYNEQFF

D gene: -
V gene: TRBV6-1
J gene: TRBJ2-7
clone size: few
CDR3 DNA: TGTGCCAGCAGTGAAGGGCTCTCCTACGAGCAGTACTTC
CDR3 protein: CASSEGLSYEQYF

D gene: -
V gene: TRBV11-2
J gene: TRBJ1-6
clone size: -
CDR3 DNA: TGTGCCAGCAGCTCGGGGTCAGCTGTGACGTGGAATTCACCCCTCCACTTT
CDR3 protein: CASSSGSAVTWNSPLHF

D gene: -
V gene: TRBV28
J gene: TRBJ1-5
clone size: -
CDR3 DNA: TGTGCCAGCAGTTTACCCTCCAATCAGCCCCAGCATTTT
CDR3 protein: CASSLPSNQPQHF

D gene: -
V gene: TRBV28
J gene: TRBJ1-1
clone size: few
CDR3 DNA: TGTGCCAGCAGTTTATCACAGATCAACACTGAAGCTTTCTTT
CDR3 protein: CASSLSQINTEAFF

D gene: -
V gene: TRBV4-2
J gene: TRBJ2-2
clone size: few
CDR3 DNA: TGTGCCAGCAGCCAAAAAACAGGGACGGGGACCGGGGAGCTGTTTTTT
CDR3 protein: CASSQKTGTGTGELFF

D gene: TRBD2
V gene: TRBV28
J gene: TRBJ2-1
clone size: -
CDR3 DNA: TGTGCCAGCAGTGTAACGACTAGCGGGGGGGCCCATGAGCAGTTCTTC
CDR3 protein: CASSVTTSGGAHEQFF

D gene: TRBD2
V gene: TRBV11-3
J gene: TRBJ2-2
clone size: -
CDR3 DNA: TGTGCCAGCAGCCCTTCCGGGACTAGCGGCGGGGAGCTGTTTTTT
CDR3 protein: CASSPSGTSGGELFF

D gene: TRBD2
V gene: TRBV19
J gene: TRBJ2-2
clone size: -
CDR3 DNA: TGTGCCAGTACTTCGTCTAGCGGGAGTAATACCGGGGAGCTGTTTTTT
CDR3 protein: CASTSSSGSNTGELFF

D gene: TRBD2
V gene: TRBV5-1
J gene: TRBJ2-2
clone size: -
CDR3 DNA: TGCGCCAGCAGCTTGCCCCCTAGCGGGGGGCCTAACACCGGGGAGCTGTTTTTT
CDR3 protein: CASSLPPSGGPNTGELFF

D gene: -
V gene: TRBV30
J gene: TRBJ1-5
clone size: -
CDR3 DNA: TGTGCCTGGAGTGCAAAGAGCCAAGGCAATCAGCCCCAGCATTTT
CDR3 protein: CAWSAKSQGNQPQHF

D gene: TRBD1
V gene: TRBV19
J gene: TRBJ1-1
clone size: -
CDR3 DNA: TGTGCCAGTGGGGAGGGGACAGGGATGTTCACTGAAGCTTTCTTT
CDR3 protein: CASGEGTGMFTEAFF

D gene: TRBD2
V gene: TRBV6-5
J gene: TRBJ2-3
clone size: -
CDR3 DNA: TGTGCCACCAGGGCTAGCGGGGGAGCCGATACGCAGTATTTT
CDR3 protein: CATRASGGADTQYF

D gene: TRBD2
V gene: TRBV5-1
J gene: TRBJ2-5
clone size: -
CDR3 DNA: TGCGCCAGCAGCCCAGCCGAACTAGCGGGAGGGGAGACCCAGTACTTC
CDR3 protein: CASSPAELAGGETQYF

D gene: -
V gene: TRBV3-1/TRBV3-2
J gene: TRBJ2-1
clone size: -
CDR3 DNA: TGTGCCAGCAGCCGAAGGGGTCAGGGAAAATACAATGAGCAGTTCTTC
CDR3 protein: CASSRRGQGKYNEQFF

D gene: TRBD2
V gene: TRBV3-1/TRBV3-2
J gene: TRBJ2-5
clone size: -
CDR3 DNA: TGTGCCAGCAGCCGGGGACTAGCTAGCGAGACCCAGTACTTC
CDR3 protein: CASSRGLASETQYF

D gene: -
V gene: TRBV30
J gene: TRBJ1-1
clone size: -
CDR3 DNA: TGTGCCTGGAGTCCCCACAATGAAGCTTTCTTT
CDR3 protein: CAWSPHNEAFF

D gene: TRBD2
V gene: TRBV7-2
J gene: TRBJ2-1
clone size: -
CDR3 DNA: TGTGCCAGCAGCTTAGGGCTAGCGGGGGGCTTGGATGAGCAGTTCTTC
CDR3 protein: CASSLGLAGGLDEQFF

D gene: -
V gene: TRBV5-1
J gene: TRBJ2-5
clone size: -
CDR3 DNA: TGCGCCAGCAGCTTGACACTGGGCGGGGAGACCCAGTACTTC
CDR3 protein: CASSLTLGGETQYF

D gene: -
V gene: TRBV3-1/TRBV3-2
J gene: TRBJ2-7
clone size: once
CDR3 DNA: TGTGCCAGCAGCCAAGAACAGGGCGACTACGAGCAGTACTTC
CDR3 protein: CASSQEQGDYEQYF

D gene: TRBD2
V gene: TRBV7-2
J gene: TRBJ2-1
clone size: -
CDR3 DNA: TGTGCCAGCAGCTTAGAAACTAGCGGGAGCAATGAGCAGTTCTTC
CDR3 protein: CASSLETSGSNEQFF

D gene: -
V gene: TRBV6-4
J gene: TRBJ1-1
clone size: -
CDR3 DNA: TGTGCCAGCAGTGCCCAGGGGTTGGGGGACACTGAAGCTTTCTTT
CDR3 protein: CASSAQGLGDTEAFF

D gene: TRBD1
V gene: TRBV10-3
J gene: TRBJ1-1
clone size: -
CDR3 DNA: TGTGCCATCACGGCAGGGGGCACTGAAGCTTTCTTT
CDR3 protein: CAITAGGTEAFF

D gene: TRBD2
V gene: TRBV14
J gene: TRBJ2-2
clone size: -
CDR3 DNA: TGTGCCAGCAGCCACGGGACTAGCAGCACCGGGGAGCTGTTTTTT
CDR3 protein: CASSHGTSSTGELFF

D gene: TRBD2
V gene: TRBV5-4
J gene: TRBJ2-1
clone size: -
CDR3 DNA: TGTGCCAGCAGCCCCACCAGGGGACTAGCGGGGAAGAATGAGCAGTTCTTC
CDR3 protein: CASSPTRGLAGKNEQFF

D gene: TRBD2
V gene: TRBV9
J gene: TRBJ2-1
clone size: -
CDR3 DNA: TGTGCCAGCAGCGTAGGACGGCGGGAGGGCCACAATGAGCAGTTCTTC
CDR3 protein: CASSVGRREGHNEQFF

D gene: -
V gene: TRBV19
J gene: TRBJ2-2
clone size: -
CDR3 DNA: TGTGCCAGTAGTATACAGGGTGGGGCCGGGGAGCTGTTTTTT
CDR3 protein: CASSIQGGAGELFF

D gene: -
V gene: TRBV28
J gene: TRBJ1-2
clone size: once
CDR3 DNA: TGTGCCAGCAGCCCATTGGATTGGGCCTATGGCTACACCTTC
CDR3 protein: CASSPLDWAYGYTF

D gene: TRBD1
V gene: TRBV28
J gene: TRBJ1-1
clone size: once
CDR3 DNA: TGTGCCAGCAGTGCCGGAGGGACAGCGAACACTGAAGCTTTCTTT
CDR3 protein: CASSAGGTANTEAFF

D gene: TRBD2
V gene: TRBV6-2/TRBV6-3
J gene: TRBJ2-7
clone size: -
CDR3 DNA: TGTGCCAGCAGTCCCCGACTAGCGGGAGGTCCGGGGGGGAACGAGCAGTACTTC
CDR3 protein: CASSPRLAGGPGGNEQYF